This entry describes one T cell receptor beta chain. Its target is not known. These data come from a study of cytomegalovirus exposure and HLA in healthy donors. PCR amplification relied on 60 Vbeta primers (plus 13 Jbeta primers). Sequencing was performed with immunoSEQ multiplex PCR; in TCRdb, only in-frame clones are kept and a portion is missing. This table lists tens of thousands of clones. General study results and limits: Solely CMV serostatus was available to characterize immune exposure.

The specimen sequenced was PBMCs. This sequence originates from a man between 45 and 60 years old in good health and CMV-seronegative.

Written as DNA, the CDR3 is TGTGCCAGCAGCCGCCTACTAGCGGGGGCCGGAGAGACCCAGTACTTC. Translation gives CASSRLLAGAGETQYF. This chain links TRBV7-8 with TRBJ2-5; TRBD2 aligns across 11 bases. With V trimmed by 5 bases and J by 4 bases, 9 bases remained unmatched. The length of the CDR3 is 16 residues. CDR1 and CDR2 from the germline V gene are SGHVS and FQNEAQ.